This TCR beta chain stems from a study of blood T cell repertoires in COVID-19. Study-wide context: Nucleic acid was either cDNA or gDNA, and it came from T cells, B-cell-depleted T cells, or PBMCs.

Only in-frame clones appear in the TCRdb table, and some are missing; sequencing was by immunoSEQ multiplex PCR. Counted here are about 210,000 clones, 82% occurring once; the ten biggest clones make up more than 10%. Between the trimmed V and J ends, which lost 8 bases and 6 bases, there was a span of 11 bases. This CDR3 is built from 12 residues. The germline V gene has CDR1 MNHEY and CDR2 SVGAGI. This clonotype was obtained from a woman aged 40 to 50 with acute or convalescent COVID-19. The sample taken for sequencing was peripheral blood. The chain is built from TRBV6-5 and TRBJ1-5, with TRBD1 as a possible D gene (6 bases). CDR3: CASYREGQPQHF. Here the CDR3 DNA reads TGTGCCAGCTACAGGGAGGGTCAGCCCCAGCATTTT.